The rows below give T cell receptor beta chains drawn from one sample of a study of graft-versus-host responses after intestinal transplantation. These receptors' targets are unknown. The table came from immunoSEQ multiplex PCR; TCRdb's copy has only in-frame clones and leaves some out. The table records 28,000 or so clones, about 80% of them present only once. Source: unstimulated CD8+ T cells sorted from spleen or lymph node cells, taken before intestinal transplant. Every receptor here comes from a human donor who received an intestinal transplant. Both conserved end residues are part of each CDR3.

v_gene: TRBV27
j_gene: TRBJ2-7
CDR3aa: CASSFTGGEQYF

v_gene: TRBV27
j_gene: TRBJ2-3
CDR3aa: CASSPVAGLRTDTQYF

v_gene: TRBV29-1
j_gene: TRBJ2-1
CDR3aa: CSVVGGTRYNEQFF

v_gene: TRBV10-2
j_gene: TRBJ2-3
CDR3aa: CASSLGDTDTQYF

v_gene: TRBV7-7
j_gene: TRBJ2-5
CDR3aa: CASRTGTRRETQYF

v_gene: TRBV7-3
j_gene: TRBJ2-1
CDR3aa: CASSPKGQGYNEQFF

v_gene: TRBV28
j_gene: TRBJ1-6
CDR3aa: CASSFAGGVGSPLHF

v_gene: TRBV19
j_gene: TRBJ2-7
CDR3aa: CASIVFSGSFHEQYF

v_gene: TRBV21-1
j_gene: TRBJ2-7
CDR3aa: CASSKGRGAYEQYF

v_gene: TRBV27
j_gene: TRBJ2-7
CDR3aa: CASKTTGGWNEQYF

v_gene: TRBV7-9
j_gene: TRBJ1-4
CDR3aa: CASSPSYLEEKLFF